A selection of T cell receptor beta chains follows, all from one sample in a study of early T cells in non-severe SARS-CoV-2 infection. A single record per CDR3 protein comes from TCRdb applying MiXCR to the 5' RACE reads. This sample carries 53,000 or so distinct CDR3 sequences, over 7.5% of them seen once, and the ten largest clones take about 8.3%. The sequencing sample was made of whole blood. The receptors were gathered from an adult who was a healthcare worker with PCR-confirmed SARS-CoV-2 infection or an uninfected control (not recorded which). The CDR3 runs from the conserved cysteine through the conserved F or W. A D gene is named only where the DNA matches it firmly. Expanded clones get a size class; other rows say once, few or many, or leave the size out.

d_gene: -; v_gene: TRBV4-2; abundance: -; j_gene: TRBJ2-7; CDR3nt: TGTGCCAGCAGCCAAAAGCTAGGGGACACCGCGTCCTACGAGCAGTACTTC; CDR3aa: CASSQKLGDTASYEQYF
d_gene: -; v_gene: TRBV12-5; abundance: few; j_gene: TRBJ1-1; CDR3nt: TGTGCTAGTTCAGACAGGAACACTGAAGCTTTCTTT; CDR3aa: CASSDRNTEAFF
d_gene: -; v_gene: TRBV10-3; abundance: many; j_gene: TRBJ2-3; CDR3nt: TGTGCCATCTCCCAGGGGACAGATACGCAGTATTTT; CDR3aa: CAISQGTDTQYF
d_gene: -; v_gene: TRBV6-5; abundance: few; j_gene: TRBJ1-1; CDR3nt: TGTGCCAGCAGACTGGGACAGAACACTGAAGCTTTCTTT; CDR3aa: CASRLGQNTEAFF
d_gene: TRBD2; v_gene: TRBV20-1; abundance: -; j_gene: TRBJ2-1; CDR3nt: TGCAGTGCTCGGGGACTAGCGGGAGTAGATGAGCAGTTCTTC; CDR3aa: CSARGLAGVDEQFF
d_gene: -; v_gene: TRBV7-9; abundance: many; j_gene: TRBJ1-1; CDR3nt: TGTGCCAGCAGCTTTTCGCGAACAGGGAAAGACGCTTTCTTT; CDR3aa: CASSFSRTGKDAFF
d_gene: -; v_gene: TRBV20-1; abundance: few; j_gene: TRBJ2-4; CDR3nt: TGCAGTGCACCACCGAGACGTTTAGCCAAAAACATTCAGTACTTC; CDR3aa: CSAPPRRLAKNIQYF
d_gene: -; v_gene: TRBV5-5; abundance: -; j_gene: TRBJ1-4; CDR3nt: TGTGCCAGCAGTTTGGGAACTGGGGGTGAAAAACTGTTTTTT; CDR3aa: CASSLGTGGEKLFF
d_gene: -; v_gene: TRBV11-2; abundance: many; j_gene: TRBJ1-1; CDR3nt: TGTGCCAGCAGCTTAGTAGGGCTCGGGTACACTGAAGCTTTCTTT; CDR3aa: CASSLVGLGYTEAFF
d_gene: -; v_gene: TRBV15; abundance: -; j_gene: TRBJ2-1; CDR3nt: TGTGCCACCGGGTTAGCCTTCAGCTCCTACAATGAGCAGTTCTTC; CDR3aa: CATGLAFSSYNEQFF
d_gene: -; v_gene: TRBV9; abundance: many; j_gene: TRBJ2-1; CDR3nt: TGTGCCAGCAGCGCTAGCTATGAGCAGTTCTTC; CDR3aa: CASSASYEQFF
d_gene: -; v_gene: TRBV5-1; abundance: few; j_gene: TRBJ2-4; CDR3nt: TGCGCCAGCAGCTTGGACTCTTCGGCCCCAAACATTCAGTACTTC; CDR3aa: CASSLDSSAPNIQYF
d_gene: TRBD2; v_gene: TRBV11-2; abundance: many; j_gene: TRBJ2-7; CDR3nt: TGTGCCAGCAGCTTAGATTGGGCTAGCGGGAGCTACGAGCAGTACTTC; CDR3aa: CASSLDWASGSYEQYF
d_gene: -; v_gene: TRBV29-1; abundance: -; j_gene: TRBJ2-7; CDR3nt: TGCAGCGTTGAAGATACCGGACAGACCGGGATGTGGGAGCAGTACTTC; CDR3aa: CSVEDTGQTGMWEQYF
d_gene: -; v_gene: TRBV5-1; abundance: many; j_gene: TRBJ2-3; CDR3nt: TGCGCCAGCAGCCGGCCGAGGGAGGTCTCTAGCACAGATACGCAGTATTTT; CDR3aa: CASSRPREVSSTDTQYF
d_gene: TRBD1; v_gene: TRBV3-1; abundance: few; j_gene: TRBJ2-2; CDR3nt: TGTGCCAGCAGCCAAGTTAGGGGGACAGCATACACCGGGGAGCTGTTTTTT; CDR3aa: CASSQVRGTAYTGELFF
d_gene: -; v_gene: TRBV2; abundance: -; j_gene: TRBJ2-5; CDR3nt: TGTGCCAGCAGTGAATCCCTGGACCGCGATGGAGGGACCCAGTACTTC; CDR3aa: CASSESLDRDGGTQYF
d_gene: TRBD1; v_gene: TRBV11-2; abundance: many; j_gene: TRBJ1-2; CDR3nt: TGTGCCAGCAGCTTCGGCAGGGACAGGGGGCTCCATGGCTACACCTTC; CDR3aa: CASSFGRDRGLHGYTF
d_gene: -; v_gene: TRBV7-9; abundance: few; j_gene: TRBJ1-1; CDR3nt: TGTGCCAGCAGCTTAGTGGTATCGGCGACTGAAGCTTTCTTT; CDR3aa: CASSLVVSATEAFF
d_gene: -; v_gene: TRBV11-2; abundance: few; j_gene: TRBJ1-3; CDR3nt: TGTGCCAGCAGCCCGACAACGAGCTCTGGAAACACCATATATTTT; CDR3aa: CASSPTTSSGNTIYF
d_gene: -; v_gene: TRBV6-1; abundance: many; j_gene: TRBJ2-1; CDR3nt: TGTGCCAGCAGTAGGTTATGGCGGGGAAACAATGAGCAGTTCTTC; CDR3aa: CASSRLWRGNNEQFF
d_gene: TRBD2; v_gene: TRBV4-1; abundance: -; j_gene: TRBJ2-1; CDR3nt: TGCGCCAGCAGCCTGGAAGAATCTAGCGGGTCTAATGAGCAGTTCTTC; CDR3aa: CASSLEESSGSNEQFF
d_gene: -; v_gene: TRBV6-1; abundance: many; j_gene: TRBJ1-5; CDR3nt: TGTGCCAGCAGTGAAGTCCCGGGACAGCCCCAGCATTTT; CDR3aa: CASSEVPGQPQHF
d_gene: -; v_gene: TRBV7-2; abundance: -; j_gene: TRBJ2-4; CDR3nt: TGTGCCAGCAGCTTAACGACAGTAGCCAAAAACATTCAGTACTTC; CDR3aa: CASSLTTVAKNIQYF
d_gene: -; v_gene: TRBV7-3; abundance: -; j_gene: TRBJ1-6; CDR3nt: TGTGCCAGCAGCTTAACGGGAGGGCAGGGTAATTCACCCCTCCACTTT; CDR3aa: CASSLTGGQGNSPLHF
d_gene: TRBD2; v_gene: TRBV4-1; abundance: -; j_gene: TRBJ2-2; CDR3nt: TGCGCCAGCAGAAGACTAGCAGGGAACACCGGGGAGCTGTTTTTT; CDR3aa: CASRRLAGNTGELFF
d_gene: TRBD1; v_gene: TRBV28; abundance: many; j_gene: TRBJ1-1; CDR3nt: TGTGCCAGCAGATTACCCTCTACAGGGGTAACTGAAGCTTTCTTT; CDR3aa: CASRLPSTGVTEAFF
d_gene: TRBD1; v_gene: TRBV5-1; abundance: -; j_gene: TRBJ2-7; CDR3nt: TGCGCCAGCAGCACCGAGGACAGGGCCTACGAGCAGTACTTC; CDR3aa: CASSTEDRAYEQYF
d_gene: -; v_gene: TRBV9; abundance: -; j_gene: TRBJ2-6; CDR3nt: TGTGCCAGCAGCGCGGACGACACCGCTGGGGCCAACGTCCTGACTTTC; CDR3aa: CASSADDTAGANVLTF
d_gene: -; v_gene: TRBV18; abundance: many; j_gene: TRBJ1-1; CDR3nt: TGTGCCAGCTCACCGACTCGGACAAGGGTTGGGACTGAAGCTTTCTTT; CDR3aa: CASSPTRTRVGTEAFF
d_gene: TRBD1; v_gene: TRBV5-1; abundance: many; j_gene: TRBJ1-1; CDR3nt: TGCGCCAGCAGCTCGGGACAGCTGAACACTGAAGCTTTCTTT; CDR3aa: CASSSGQLNTEAFF
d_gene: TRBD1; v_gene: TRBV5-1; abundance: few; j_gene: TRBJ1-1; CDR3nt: TGCGCCAGCAGCTTCTCCGGGACAGGGGTCAACACTGAAGCTTTCTTT; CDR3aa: CASSFSGTGVNTEAFF
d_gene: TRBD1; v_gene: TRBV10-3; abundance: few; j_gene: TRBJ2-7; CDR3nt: TGTGCCATCAGTGAACCTGGGACAGGGAGAGACGAGCAGTACTTC; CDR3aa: CAISEPGTGRDEQYF
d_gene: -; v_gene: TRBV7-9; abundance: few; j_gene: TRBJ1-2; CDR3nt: TGTGCCAGCAGCCTGCCTTCCGGGGTCTATGGCTACACCTTC; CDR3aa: CASSLPSGVYGYTF
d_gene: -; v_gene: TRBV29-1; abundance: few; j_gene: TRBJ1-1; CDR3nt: TGCAGCGTAGATCTGGGAGGGACTGAAGCTTTCTTT; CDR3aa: CSVDLGGTEAFF
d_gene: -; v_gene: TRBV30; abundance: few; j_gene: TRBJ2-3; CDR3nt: TGTGCCTGGAAACTACTTCCGGGGCCAGAAGCGGATACGCAGTATTTT; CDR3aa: CAWKLLPGPEADTQYF
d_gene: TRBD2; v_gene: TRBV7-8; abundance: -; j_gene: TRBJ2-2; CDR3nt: TGTGCCAGCAGCCACAGCGGGACCAACACCGGGGAGCTGTTTTTT; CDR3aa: CASSHSGTNTGELFF
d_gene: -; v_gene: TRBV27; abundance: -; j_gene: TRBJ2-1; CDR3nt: TGTGCCAGCAGTTTATCGGCTACCAACAATGAGCAGTTCTTC; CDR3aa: CASSLSATNNEQFF
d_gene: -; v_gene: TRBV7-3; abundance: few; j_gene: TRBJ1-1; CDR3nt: TGTGCCAGCAGCTTAACGGAGGGGGCTGAAGCTTTCTTT; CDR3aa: CASSLTEGAEAFF
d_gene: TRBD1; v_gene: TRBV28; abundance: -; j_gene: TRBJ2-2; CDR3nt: TGTGCCAGCAGTCCCCGACAGGGGCTGAACACCGGGGAGCTGTTTTTT; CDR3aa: CASSPRQGLNTGELFF
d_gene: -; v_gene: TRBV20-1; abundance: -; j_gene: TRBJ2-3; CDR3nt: TGCAGTGCTAGCCTACAGGGACATACGCAGTATTTT; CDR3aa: CSASLQGHTQYF
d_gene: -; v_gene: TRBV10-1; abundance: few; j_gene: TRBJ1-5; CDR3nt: TGCGCCAGCAGTGGACAGAGCAATCAGCCCCAGCATTTT; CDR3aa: CASSGQSNQPQHF
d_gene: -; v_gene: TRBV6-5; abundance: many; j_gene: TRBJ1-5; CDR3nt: TGTGCCAGCAGTTCAACACAGGGCTATGATCAGCCCCAGCATTTT; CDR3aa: CASSSTQGYDQPQHF
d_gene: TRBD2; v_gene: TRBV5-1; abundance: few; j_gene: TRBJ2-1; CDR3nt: TGCGCCAGCAGCTTAGAGCGGGGCGGAAGCTCCTACAATGAGCAGTTCTTC; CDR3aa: CASSLERGGSSYNEQFF
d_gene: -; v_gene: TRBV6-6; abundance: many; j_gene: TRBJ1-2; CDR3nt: TGTGCCAGCAGTCTGAGCCTTTTCGGCCGTCCGACTTATGGCTACACCTTC; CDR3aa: CASSLSLFGRPTYGYTF
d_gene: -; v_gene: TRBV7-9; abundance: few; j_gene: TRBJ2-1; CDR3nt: TGTGCCAGCAGCTTAGACAGGGATAGGAATGAGCAGTTCTTC; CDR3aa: CASSLDRDRNEQFF
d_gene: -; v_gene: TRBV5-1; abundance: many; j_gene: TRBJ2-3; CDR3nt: TGCGCCAGCAGCTTGGTCGAGGACCGTCCCGATACGCAGTATTTT; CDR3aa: CASSLVEDRPDTQYF
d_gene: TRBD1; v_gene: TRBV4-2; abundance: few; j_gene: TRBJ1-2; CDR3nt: TGTGCCAGCAGCCCGGACAGGAGCTATGGCTACACCTTC; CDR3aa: CASSPDRSYGYTF
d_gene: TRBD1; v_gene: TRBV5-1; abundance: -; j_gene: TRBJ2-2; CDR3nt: TGCGCCAGCAGCTTTGGACAGGCCGGGGAGCTGTTTTTT; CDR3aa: CASSFGQAGELFF
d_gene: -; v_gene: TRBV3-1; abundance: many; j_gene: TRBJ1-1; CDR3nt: TGTGCCAGCAGCCAAGTGGGGTGGGGAATGGAGAACACTGAAGCTTTCTTT; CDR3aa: CASSQVGWGMENTEAFF
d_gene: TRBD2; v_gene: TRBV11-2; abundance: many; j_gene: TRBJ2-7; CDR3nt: TGTGCCAGCAGCCCCCGTAGCGCGGGAGGCTCCTACGAGCAGTACTTC; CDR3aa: CASSPRSAGGSYEQYF
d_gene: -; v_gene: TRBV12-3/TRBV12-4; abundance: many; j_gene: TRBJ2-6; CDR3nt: TGTGCCAGCGGGGGGAACTCTGGGGCCAACGTCCTGACTTTC; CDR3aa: CASGGNSGANVLTF
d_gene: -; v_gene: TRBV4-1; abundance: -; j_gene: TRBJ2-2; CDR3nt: TGCGCCAGCAGCCAAAGCCGGGACCCCAGCAGATGGCTGTTTTTT; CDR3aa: CASSQSRDPSRWLFF
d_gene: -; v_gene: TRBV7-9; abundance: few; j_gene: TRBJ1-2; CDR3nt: TGTGCCAGCAGCTTAGGGGGAAGCTCGTATGGCTACACCTTC; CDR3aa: CASSLGGSSYGYTF
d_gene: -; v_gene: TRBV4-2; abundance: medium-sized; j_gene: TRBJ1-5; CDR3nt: TGTGCCAGCAGCTGGACTGGGGCGAATCAGCCCCAGCATTTT; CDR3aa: CASSWTGANQPQHF